The clone carrying this TCR beta chain has more than one count but fewer than ten. Per the germline V gene, CDR1 is SEHNR and CDR2 is FQNEAQ (reference sequence). The CDR3 extends over 17 amino acids. V lost 4 bases and J lost 2; bases outside the gene matches: 4. This specimen belongs to a study of early T cells in non-severe SARS-CoV-2 infection. TCRdb processed the 5' RACE reads anew with MiXCR; each CDR3 protein has one entry. The top ten clones hold 3% of a sample with approximately 83,000 distinct CDR3 sequences, 11% to 15% of them seen once. The sequence was collected from an adult who was a healthcare worker with PCR-confirmed SARS-CoV-2 infection or an uninfected control (not recorded which). Material: whole blood. The chain employs TRBV7-9 and TRBJ2-3; TRBD2 matches 15 bases. The CDR3 spells CASSSGLAGGPTDTQYF. CDR3 DNA sequence: TGTGCCAGCAGCTCGGGACTAGCGGGGGGACCCACAGATACGCAGTATTTT.